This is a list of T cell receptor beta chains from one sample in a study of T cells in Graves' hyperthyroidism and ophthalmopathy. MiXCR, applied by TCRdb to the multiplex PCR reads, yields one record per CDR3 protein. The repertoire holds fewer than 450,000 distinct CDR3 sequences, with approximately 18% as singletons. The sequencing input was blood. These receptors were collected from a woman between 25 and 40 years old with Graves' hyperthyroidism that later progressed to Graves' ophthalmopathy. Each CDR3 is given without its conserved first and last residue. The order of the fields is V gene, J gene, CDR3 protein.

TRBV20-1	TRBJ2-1	SARTSGSPYNEQF
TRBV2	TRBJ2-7	ASRPRTGGDEQY
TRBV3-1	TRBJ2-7	ASSPGSYEQY
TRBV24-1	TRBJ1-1	ATSDLGLEAF
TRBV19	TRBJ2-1	ASRGGQGVNEQF
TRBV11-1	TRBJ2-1	ASSHSGENNEQF
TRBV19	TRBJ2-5	ASGTGGRETQY
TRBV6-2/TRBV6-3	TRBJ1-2	ASSAKSTGFYGYT
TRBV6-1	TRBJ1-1	ASSFDREAF
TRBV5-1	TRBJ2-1	ASSLVTRGGNEQF
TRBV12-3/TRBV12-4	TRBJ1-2	AGSFTGGGNYGYT
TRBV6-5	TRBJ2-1	ASSYQESSYNEQF
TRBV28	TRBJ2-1	ASKGSSYNEQF
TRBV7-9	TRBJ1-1	ASSFQLNTEAF
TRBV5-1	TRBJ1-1	ASSQGQGGWKAF
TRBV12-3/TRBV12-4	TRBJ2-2	ASIDRGRDTGELF
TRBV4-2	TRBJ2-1	ASRNPDSSYNEQF
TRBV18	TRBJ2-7	ASSPRRLSYEQY
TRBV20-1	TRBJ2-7	SASRLAGSNEQY
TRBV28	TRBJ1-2	ASSLDVTNYGYT
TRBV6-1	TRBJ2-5	VSARLAGGQTQY
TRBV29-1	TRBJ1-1	SGRGYTEAF
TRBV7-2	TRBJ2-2	ASSLTSGIGELF
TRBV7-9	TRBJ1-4	ASSPLDTTNEKLF